These T cell receptor beta chains were read from a single sample in a study of T cell responses to AZD1222 COVID-19 vaccine. Data came from immunoSEQ multiplex PCR; TCRdb stores just in-frame clones and leaves some out. This table holds roughly 170,000 clones, 90% to 95% found once. The starting material was peripheral blood, obtained on day 0 of AZD1222 vaccination. Receptors were obtained from an adult in good health. Both conserved end residues are part of each CDR3. The order of the fields is clone size, CDR3 length, V gene, D gene, J gene, CDR3 DNA, CDR3 protein. The D gene is left open where the match is weak. A clone size is listed for some rows: how often the clone was seen (once, few, many), or a class if it is expanded.

once	15	TRBV4-1	-	TRBJ1-6	TGCGCCAGCAGCCAAGTCGCAGGGGTGGGTTCACCCCTCCACTTT	CASSQVAGVGSPLHF
-	16	TRBV28	-	TRBJ2-7	TGTGCCAGCAGTGACCCCAGACCAGACAGGACTTACGAGCAGTACTTC	CASSDPRPDRTYEQYF
-	16	TRBV2	-	TRBJ1-1	TGTGCCAGCAGTGAAGCGCTTCCGGTTACGGGCACTGAAGCTTTCTTT	CASSEALPVTGTEAFF
-	15	TRBV7-9	-	TRBJ1-1	TGTGCCAGCAGCCCACAGGGTTCGGTTCGCACTGAAGCTTTCTTT	CASSPQGSVRTEAFF
-	18	TRBV18	-	TRBJ1-1	TGTGCCAGCTCACCACCGTCTTTGCGTGGAACTTGGAACACTGAAGCTTTCTTT	CASSPPSLRGTWNTEAFF
-	13	TRBV2	-	TRBJ2-1	TGTGCCAGCAGTGAAGTAATGGTTGAGGGGCAGTTCTTC	CASSEVMVEGQFF
once	11	TRBV20-1	-	TRBJ1-1	TGCAGTGCTAGAGATCTAAGTTTAGCTTTCTTT	CSARDLSLAFF
-	13	TRBV12-3/TRBV12-4	-	TRBJ1-3	TGTGCCCAAACGGGAGGCTCTGGAAACACCATATATTTT	CAQTGGSGNTIYF
-	18	TRBV15	TRBD1	TRBJ2-7	TGTGCCACCAGCAGATCAGAGTCCCGGGACAGGGGGGACTACGAGCAGTACTTC	CATSRSESRDRGDYEQYF
-	12	TRBV3-1/TRBV3-2	-	TRBJ1-1	TGTGCCAGCAGCCAAAGGACACGGGAAGCTTTCTTT	CASSQRTREAFF
-	14	TRBV6-5	TRBD1	TRBJ2-1	TGTGCCACCCATGCTGGGACAGGGGATAATGAGCAGTTCTTC	CATHAGTGDNEQFF
-	14	TRBV10-2	TRBD1	TRBJ1-1	TGCGCCAGCAGAACCGGGACAGACAAGACTGAAGCTTTCTTT	CASRTGTDKTEAFF
-	14	TRBV15	-	TRBJ2-1	TGTGCCACCAGCAGCGGGGGCGCGGGCAATGAGCAGTTCTTC	CATSSGGAGNEQFF
-	16	TRBV14	-	TRBJ1-3	TGTGCCAGCAGCCTCCCCCCCCCAAACTCTGGAAACACCATATATTTT	CASSLPPPNSGNTIYF
-	14	TRBV24-1	-	TRBJ2-3	TGTGCCACCAGTGACGTGGGGAGCACAGATACGCAGTATTTT	CATSDVGSTDTQYF
-	14	TRBV7-9	TRBD2	TRBJ2-3	TGTGCCAGCAGCTGGAGCGGGGGGCAAGATACGCAGTATTTT	CASSWSGGQDTQYF
-	15	TRBV19	-	TRBJ1-1	TGTGCCAGTAGTACAACGGACACTTCAAACACTGAAGCTTTCTTT	CASSTTDTSNTEAFF
-	15	TRBV19	TRBD1	TRBJ1-2	TGTGCCAGTAGTGAAAGACAGGGGCTAGCCCATGGCTACACCTTC	CASSERQGLAHGYTF
-	12	TRBV29-1	-	TRBJ1-1	TGCAGCGTTGGGGCAGGGAACACTGAAGCTTTCTTT	CSVGAGNTEAFF
-	16	TRBV11-3	TRBD1	TRBJ2-6	TGTGCCAGCAGCCCCCGAGACAGGGCTGGGGCCAACGTCCTGACTTTC	CASSPRDRAGANVLTF
-	13	TRBV27	-	TRBJ1-4	TGTGCCAGCAGTCGACGGGTTAATGAAAAACTGTTTTTT	CASSRRVNEKLFF
-	14	TRBV19	-	TRBJ2-3	TGTGCCAGTACAAAGGACACTAGCACAGATACGCAGTATTTT	CASTKDTSTDTQYF
-	15	TRBV7-9	-	TRBJ2-7	TGTGCCAGCAGCTCGCCCGACAGGTACTCCTACGAGCAGTACTTC	CASSSPDRYSYEQYF
-	15	TRBV4-2	-	TRBJ1-6	TGTGCCAGCAGCCAGGAGGGCCAATATAATTCACCCCTCCACTTT	CASSQEGQYNSPLHF
-	12	TRBV11-3	-	TRBJ2-1	TGTGCCAGCAGCTTAAGGGCCAATGAGCAGTTCTTC	CASSLRANEQFF
-	14	TRBV6-5	-	TRBJ1-5	TGTGCCAGCAGACCGGGACAAAACAATCAGCCCCAGCATTTT	CASRPGQNNQPQHF
-	15	TRBV4-1	-	TRBJ1-5	TGCGCCAGCAGCCAACCCCAGGACGGATATCAGCCCCAGCATTTT	CASSQPQDGYQPQHF
-	13	TRBV19	-	TRBJ1-3	TGTGCCAGTTCGACACATAATGGAAACACCATATATTTT	CASSTHNGNTIYF
-	13	TRBV3-1/TRBV3-2	-	TRBJ1-1	TGTGCCAGCAGCCGCCGGGGGAACACTGAAGCTTTCTTT	CASSRRGNTEAFF
-	14	TRBV9	-	TRBJ1-1	TGTGCCAGCAGCGTCTCGGCAACGTTGACTGAAGCTTTCTTT	CASSVSATLTEAFF
-	16	TRBV5-8	TRBD1	TRBJ1-4	TGTGCCAGCAGCCTCCCGGACAGGGGACAGACGGAAAAACTGTTTTTT	CASSLPDRGQTEKLFF
-	11	TRBV10-3	-	TRBJ2-7	TGTGCCATCGACAGGACCTACGAGCAGTACTTC	CAIDRTYEQYF
-	15	TRBV5-1	TRBD1	TRBJ1-4	TGCGCCAGCAGCGCGTACGGGACAGGACCATCTCAACTGTTTTTT	CASSAYGTGPSQLFF
-	17	TRBV5-1	TRBD1	TRBJ1-6	TGCGCCAGCAGTTCTCAACAGGGGACCAGTTGGAATTCACCCCTCCACTTT	CASSSQQGTSWNSPLHF
-	17	TRBV7-2	-	TRBJ1-5	TGTGCCAGCAGCTTGAAAGGGGGAGGTTTTAGCAATCAGCCCCAGCATTTT	CASSLKGGGFSNQPQHF
-	13	TRBV6-5	-	TRBJ1-5	TGTGCCAGCAGCCTGAGGAGGGATCAGCCCCAGCATTTT	CASSLRRDQPQHF
once	14	TRBV28	-	TRBJ1-6	TGTGCCAGCAGTTCACAGGGCCGGGGGTCACCCCTCCACTTT	CASSSQGRGSPLHF
-	12	TRBV19	-	TRBJ2-3	TGTGCCAGCGAGGCAGGCACAGATACGCAGTATTTT	CASEAGTDTQYF
once	14	TRBV5-4	-	TRBJ2-3	TGTGCCAGCAGCCTAAGTGCTAGCACAGATACGCAGTATTTT	CASSLSASTDTQYF
-	13	TRBV19	TRBD2	TRBJ2-7	TGTGCCAGTAGTATGGGGGGGAACTACGAGCAGTACTTC	CASSMGGNYEQYF
-	14	TRBV10-2	TRBD2	TRBJ2-7	TGCGCCAGCAGGACTAGCGGGGGGTCCTACGAGCAGTACTTC	CASRTSGGSYEQYF
-	13	TRBV5-1	-	TRBJ1-3	TGCGCCAGCAGCCTGGACGGGCCGAACACCATATATTTT	CASSLDGPNTIYF